This T cell receptor (beta chain) was identified during a study of T cell responses to AZD1222 COVID-19 vaccine. Study-level background: Recipients boosted at about 4 weeks or about 12 weeks are pooled. Findings and limits, study-wide: Baseline seropositivity occurred in only six AZD1222 recipients. CD4 TCRs covered the whole spike, strongest at regions 160-218 and 743-854. White British ancestry dominated among donors, who included more females, and clonal diversity was possibly underestimated.

Sequenced by immunoSEQ multiplex PCR; TCRdb stores in-frame clones only, minus some. The data hold about 130,000 clones, with roughly 94% observed a single time. As to this clone: The target antigen is unknown.

The clonotype comes from an adult in good health. The sample was peripheral blood, taken on day 0 of AZD1222 vaccination.

CDR3 residues: CASLNPGARNTIYF. Here the CDR3 DNA reads TGTGCCAGCCTTAATCCGGGAGCAAGAAACACCATATATTTT. This rearrangement joins TRBV6-5 to TRBJ1-3; D gene ambiguous. Trimming took off 8 bases at V and 5 bases at J, with 16 bases between the two ends. The germline CDR1 and CDR2 sequences are MNHEY and SVGAGI. The CDR3 runs to 14 residues.